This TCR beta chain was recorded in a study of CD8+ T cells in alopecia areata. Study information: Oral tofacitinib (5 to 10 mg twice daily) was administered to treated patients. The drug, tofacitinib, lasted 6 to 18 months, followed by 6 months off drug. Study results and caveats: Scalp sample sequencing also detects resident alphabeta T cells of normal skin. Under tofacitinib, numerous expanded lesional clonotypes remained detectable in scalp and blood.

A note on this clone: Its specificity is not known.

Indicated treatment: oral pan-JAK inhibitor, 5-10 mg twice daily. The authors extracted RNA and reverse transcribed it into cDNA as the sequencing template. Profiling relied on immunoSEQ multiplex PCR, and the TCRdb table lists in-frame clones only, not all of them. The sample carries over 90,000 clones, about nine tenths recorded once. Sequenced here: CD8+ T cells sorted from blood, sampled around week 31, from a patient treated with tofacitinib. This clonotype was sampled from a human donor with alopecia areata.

CDR3 sequence: CSGTTSGRNNEQFF. For the CDR3, the DNA is TGCAGCGGGACGACTAGCGGGAGGAACAATGAGCAGTTCTTC. This chain uses TRBV29-1 with TRBJ2-1, with TRBD2 identical over 13 bases. After removal of 7 bases from V and 5 bases from J, the junction contained 5 bases not matched to a gene. The CDR3 sequence is 14 residues long. CDR1 and CDR2 (germline): SQVTM, ANQGSEA.